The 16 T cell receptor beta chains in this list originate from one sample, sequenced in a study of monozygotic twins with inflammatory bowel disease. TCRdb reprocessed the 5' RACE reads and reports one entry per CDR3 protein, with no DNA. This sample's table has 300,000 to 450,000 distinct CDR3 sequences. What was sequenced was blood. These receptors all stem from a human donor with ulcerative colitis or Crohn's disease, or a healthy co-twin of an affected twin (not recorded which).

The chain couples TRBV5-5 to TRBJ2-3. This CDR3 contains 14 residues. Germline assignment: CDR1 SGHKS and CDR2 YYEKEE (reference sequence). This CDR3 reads CASSLSVGTDTQYF. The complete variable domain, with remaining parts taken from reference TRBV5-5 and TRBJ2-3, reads DAGVTQSPTHLIKTRGQQVTLRCSPISGHKSVSWYQQVLGQGPQFIFQYYEKEERGRGNFPDRFSARQFPNYSSELNVNALLLGDSALYLCASSLSVGTDTQYFGPGTRLTVL.

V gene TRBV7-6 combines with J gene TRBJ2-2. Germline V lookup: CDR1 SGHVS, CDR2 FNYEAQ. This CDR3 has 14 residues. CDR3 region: CASSWSSNTGELFF.

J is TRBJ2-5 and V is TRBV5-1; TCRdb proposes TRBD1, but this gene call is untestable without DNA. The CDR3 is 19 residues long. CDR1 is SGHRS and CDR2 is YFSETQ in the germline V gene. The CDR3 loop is CASSLTQAGQGEVQETQYF.

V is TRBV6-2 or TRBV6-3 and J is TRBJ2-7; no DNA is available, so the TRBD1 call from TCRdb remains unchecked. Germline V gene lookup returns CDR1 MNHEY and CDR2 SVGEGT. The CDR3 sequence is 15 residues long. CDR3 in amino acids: CASMFRGLLWYEQYF.

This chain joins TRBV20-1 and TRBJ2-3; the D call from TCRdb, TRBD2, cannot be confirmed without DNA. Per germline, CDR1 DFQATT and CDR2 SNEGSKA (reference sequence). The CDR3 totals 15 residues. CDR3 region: CSARKGLGKTDTQYF.

CDR3 amino acids: CASSLGVLAGVGEQFF. This chain uses TRBV7-3 with TRBJ2-1; TCRdb calls TRBD2, which cannot be checked without DNA. This CDR3 comprises 16 residues. Germline-derived CDR1 and CDR2 are SGHTA and FQGTGA.

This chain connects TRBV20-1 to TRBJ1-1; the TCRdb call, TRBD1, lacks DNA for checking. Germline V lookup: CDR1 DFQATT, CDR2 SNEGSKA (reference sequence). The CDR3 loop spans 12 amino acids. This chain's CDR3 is CSAAPGGEGAFF.

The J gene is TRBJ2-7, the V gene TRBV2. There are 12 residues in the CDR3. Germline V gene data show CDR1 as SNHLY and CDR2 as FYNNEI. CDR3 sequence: CASSERVYEQYF. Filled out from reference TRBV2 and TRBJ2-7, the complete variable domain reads EPEVTQTPSHQVTQMGQEVILRCVPISNHLYFYWYRQILGQKVEFLVSFYNNEISEKSEIFDDQFSVERPDGSNFTLKIRSTKLEDSAMYFCASSERVYEQYFGPGTRLTVT.

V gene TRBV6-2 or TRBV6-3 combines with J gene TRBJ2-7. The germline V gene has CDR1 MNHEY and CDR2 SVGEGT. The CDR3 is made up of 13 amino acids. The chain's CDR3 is CASSTRQPYEQYF.

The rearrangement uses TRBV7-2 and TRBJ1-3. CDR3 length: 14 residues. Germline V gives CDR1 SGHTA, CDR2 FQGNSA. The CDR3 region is CASSLVASGNTIYF.

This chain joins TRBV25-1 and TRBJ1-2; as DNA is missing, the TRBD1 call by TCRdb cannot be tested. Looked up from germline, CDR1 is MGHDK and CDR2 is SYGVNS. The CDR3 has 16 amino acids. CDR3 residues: CASTGQGALANYGYTF.

CDR3 in amino acids: CASSQDFFGANEKLFF. This chain connects TRBV4-3 to TRBJ1-4. The CDR3 is made up of 16 amino acids. CDR1 and CDR2 from the germline V gene are LGHNA and YSLEER.

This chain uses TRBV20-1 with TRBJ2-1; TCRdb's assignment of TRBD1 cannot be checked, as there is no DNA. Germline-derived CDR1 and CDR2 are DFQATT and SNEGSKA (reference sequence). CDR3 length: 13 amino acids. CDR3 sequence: CSHRTPSYNEQFF.

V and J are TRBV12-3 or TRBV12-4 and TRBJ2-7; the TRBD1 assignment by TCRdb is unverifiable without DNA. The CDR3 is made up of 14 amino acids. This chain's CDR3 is CASTIGGGRYEQYF.

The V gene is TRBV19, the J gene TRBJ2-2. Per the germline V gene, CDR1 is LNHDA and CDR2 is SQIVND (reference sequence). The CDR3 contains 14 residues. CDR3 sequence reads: CASSITVNTGELFF.

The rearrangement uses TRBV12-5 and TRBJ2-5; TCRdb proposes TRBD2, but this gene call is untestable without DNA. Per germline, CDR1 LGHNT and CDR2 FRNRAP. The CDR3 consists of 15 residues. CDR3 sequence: CASGLGQSAVETQYF.